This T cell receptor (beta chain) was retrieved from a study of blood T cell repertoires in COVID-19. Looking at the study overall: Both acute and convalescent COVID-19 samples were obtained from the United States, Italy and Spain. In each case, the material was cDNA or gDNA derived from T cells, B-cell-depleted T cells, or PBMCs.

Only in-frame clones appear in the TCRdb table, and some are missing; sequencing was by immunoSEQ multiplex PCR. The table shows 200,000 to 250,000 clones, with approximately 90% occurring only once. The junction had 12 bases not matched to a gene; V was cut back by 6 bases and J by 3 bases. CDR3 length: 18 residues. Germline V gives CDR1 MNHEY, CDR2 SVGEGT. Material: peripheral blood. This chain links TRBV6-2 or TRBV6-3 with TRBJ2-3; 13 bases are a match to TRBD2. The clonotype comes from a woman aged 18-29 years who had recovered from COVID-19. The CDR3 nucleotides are TGTGCCAGCAGCCTAGGGTGGACTAGCGGGAGTAATACAGATACGCAGTATTTT. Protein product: CASSLGWTSGSNTDTQYF.